Listed below are T cell receptor beta chains from one sample, sequenced in a study of human T cells and chemical hapten exposure. TCRdb itself ran the RACE reads through MiXCR, one entry per CDR3 protein. The sample has more than 90,000 distinct CDR3 sequences, approximately 10% seen once. This specimen consisted of whole blood, obtained in connection with sensitization to the hapten diphenylcyclopropenone (DPC). These receptors were taken from a woman between 35 and 50 years old with alopecia areata. Some clones in this sample may be carry-over from other donors' samples. Both conserved end residues are part of each CDR3. The order of the fields is J gene, clone size, V gene, D gene, CDR3 protein, CDR3 DNA. A D gene is named only where the DNA matches it firmly. Expanded clones get a size class; other rows say once, few or many, or leave the size out.

TRBJ2-7,many,TRBV7-6,NA,CASSAGDEQYF,TGTGCCAGCAGCGCAGGGGACGAGCAGTACTTC
TRBJ2-2,NA,TRBV12-5,NA,CASGQDKGGYAGELFF,TGTGCTAGTGGCCAGGACAAGGGAGGCTATGCCGGGGAGCTGTTTTTT
TRBJ1-1,few,TRBV28,TRBD1,CASSKAQGGGYSEAFF,TGTGCCAGCAGTAAGGCTCAGGGGGGTGGATACTCTGAAGCTTTCTTT
TRBJ2-1,few,TRBV11-2,NA,CASSPLVYNEQFF,TGTGCCAGCAGCCCATTAGTTTACAATGAGCAGTTCTTC
TRBJ2-5,many,TRBV30,NA,CAWGGLSRETQYF,TGTGCCTGGGGGGGACTCTCACGGGAGACCCAGTACTTC
TRBJ2-2,few,TRBV11-3,TRBD2,CASSSTTSGTTGELFF,TGTGCCAGCAGCTCAACGACTAGCGGGACCACCGGGGAGCTGTTTTTT
TRBJ2-7,few,TRBV6-1,NA,CASSETRPGGEGEQYF,TGTGCCAGCAGTGAGACTAGACCAGGAGGAGAGGGCGAGCAGTACTTC
TRBJ1-5,few,TRBV5-4,TRBD1,CASSPGQISNQPQHF,TGTGCCAGCAGCCCGGGACAGATAAGCAATCAGCCCCAGCATTTT
TRBJ2-2,many,TRBV21-1,NA,CASRDRVTGELFF,TGTGCCAGCCGGGACAGGGTGACCGGGGAGCTGTTTTTT
TRBJ2-5,few,TRBV5-1,TRBD1,CASSSPQGAETQYF,TGCGCCAGCAGCTCCCCGCAGGGGGCGGAGACCCAGTACTTC
TRBJ2-5,few,TRBV6-2/TRBV6-3,NA,CASSYSQTAPGETQYF,TGTGCCAGCAGTTACTCTCAAACAGCCCCAGGGGAGACCCAGTACTTC
TRBJ2-2,NA,TRBV30,NA,CAWSAMNTGELFF,TGTGCCTGGAGTGCCATGAACACCGGGGAGCTGTTTTTT
TRBJ1-5,few,TRBV28,NA,CASTAGQPQHF,TGTGCCAGCACGGCGGGTCAGCCCCAGCATTTT
TRBJ1-2,many,TRBV5-4,NA,CASTLPGYYGYTF,TGTGCCAGCACCCTCCCGGGGTACTATGGCTACACCTTC
TRBJ1-5,many,TRBV19,NA,CASSIYDISNQPQHF,TGTGCCAGTAGTATTTACGACATTAGCAATCAGCCCCAGCATTTT
TRBJ2-7,few,TRBV20-1,NA,CSASDTVETYF,TGCAGTGCTAGTGATACCGTCGAGACGTACTTC
TRBJ1-1,NA,TRBV7-9,NA,CASSLGTTEAFF,TGTGCCAGCAGCTTAGGGACCACTGAAGCTTTCTTT
TRBJ2-6,few,TRBV5-1,NA,CASSSGDHRSGANVLTF,TGCGCCAGCAGCTCCGGGGACCACCGCTCTGGGGCCAACGTCCTGACTTTC
TRBJ2-1,NA,TRBV7-2,TRBD2,CASSLKRGTFNEQFF,TGTGCCAGCAGCTTAAAGCGGGGAACATTCAATGAGCAGTTCTTC
TRBJ2-3,NA,TRBV7-9,TRBD2,CASSLLAGAGTDTQYF,TGTGCCAGCAGCTTGCTAGCGGGGGCCGGCACAGATACGCAGTATTTT
TRBJ1-1,once,TRBV6-5,TRBD1,CASIKGQGTEAFF,TGTGCCAGCATCAAGGGACAGGGCACTGAAGCTTTCTTT
TRBJ2-3,NA,TRBV7-2,NA,CASSITLRGAPTDTQYF,TGTGCCAGCAGCATAACTCTCAGGGGGGCCCCCACAGATACGCAGTATTTT
TRBJ2-7,many,TRBV20-1,NA,CSAREGKAGEQYF,TGCAGTGCAAGAGAGGGGAAGGCTGGCGAGCAGTACTTC
TRBJ1-4,many,TRBV12-5,NA,CASGSGVRLIATNEKLFF,TGTGCTAGTGGTTCTGGAGTAAGGCTCATTGCAACTAATGAAAAACTGTTTTTT
TRBJ2-2,NA,TRBV3-1,TRBD1,CASSDRAGTGELFF,TGTGCCAGCAGCGACAGGGCGGGCACCGGGGAGCTGTTTTTT
TRBJ2-1,few,TRBV6-2/TRBV6-3,NA,CASSYGPNNEQFF,TGTGCCAGCAGTTACGGTCCCAACAATGAGCAGTTCTTC
TRBJ2-1,NA,TRBV3-1,TRBD2,CASGTSGSIEQFF,TGTGCCAGCGGGACTAGCGGGAGTATTGAGCAGTTCTTC
TRBJ2-3,NA,TRBV28,TRBD1,CASAPQGGQYTQYF,TGTGCCAGCGCCCCGCAAGGGGGCCAATATACGCAGTATTTT
TRBJ1-5,many,TRBV6-4,NA,CASSEGINQPQHF,TGTGCCAGCAGTGAAGGGATAAATCAGCCCCAGCATTTT
TRBJ2-1,few,TRBV15,TRBD2,CATRGLAAYNEQFF,TGTGCCACCCGCGGACTAGCGGCCTACAATGAGCAGTTCTTC
TRBJ1-5,many,TRBV30,NA,CAWSDGVGVGNQPQHF,TGTGCCTGGAGTGATGGGGTCGGGGTGGGCAATCAGCCCCAGCATTTT
TRBJ1-1,few,TRBV18,NA,CASSPPGMAEAFF,TGTGCCAGCTCACCACCAGGGATGGCTGAAGCTTTCTTT
TRBJ2-7,NA,TRBV29-1,TRBD1,CSATDRGRNSYEQYF,TGCAGCGCCACGGACAGGGGGAGAAACTCCTACGAGCAGTACTTC
TRBJ1-2,NA,TRBV28,NA,CASNSGSGNYGYTF,TGTGCCAGCAACTCAGGGAGCGGTAACTATGGCTACACCTTC
TRBJ2-3,few,TRBV27,NA,CASSLFPPRSADTQYF,TGTGCCAGCAGTTTATTTCCACCGAGGTCGGCAGATACGCAGTATTTT
TRBJ2-3,few,TRBV10-1,TRBD2,CASSEGTSDTDTQYF,TGCGCCAGCAGTGAGGGGACTAGCGACACAGATACGCAGTATTTT
TRBJ2-3,medium-sized,TRBV9,NA,CASSIARSTSTDTQYF,TGTGCCAGCAGCATAGCGAGGTCCACTAGCACAGATACGCAGTATTTT
TRBJ2-7,few,TRBV6-2/TRBV6-3,TRBD2,CASSPGRESFEQYF,TGTGCCAGCAGCCCGGGGCGGGAGTCGTTCGAGCAGTACTTC
TRBJ1-5,many,TRBV5-1,NA,CASSLDPGVSNQPQHF,TGCGCCAGCAGCTTGGATCCAGGGGTTAGCAATCAGCCCCAGCATTTT
TRBJ2-1,NA,TRBV24-1,TRBD1,CATSDLLGQGYNEQFF,TGTGCCACCAGTGATTTGCTAGGACAGGGTTACAATGAGCAGTTCTTC
TRBJ2-1,few,TRBV28,NA,CASRGQGSYNEQFF,TGTGCCAGCAGGGGGCAGGGATCCTACAATGAGCAGTTCTTC
TRBJ2-7,NA,TRBV29-1,NA,CSVGGQGEQYF,TGCAGCGTGGGAGGCCAGGGAGAGCAGTACTTC